One and the same sample provided the 24 T cell receptor beta chains below, sequenced in a study of blood T cell repertoires in COVID-19. Produced via immunoSEQ multiplex PCR; TCRdb's table is partial and in-frame only. The sample yields over 200,000 clones, 70% to 90% seen once. The sample comprised PBMCs or T cells enriched from blood (not recorded which). These receptors all come from a woman aged 45-59 years in a cohort exposed to, infected with or recovered from COVID-19 (not recorded which).

This sequence joins TRBV29-1 and TRBJ1-2; D possibly corresponds to TRBD1 (6 bases). The CDR3 covers 12 residues. V lost 2 bases and J lost 4, with 8 bases in between. Germline V gene sequence: CDR1 SQVTM, CDR2 ANQGSEA. The CDR3 DNA sequence: TGCAGCGTTGAAAGGACAGTCTATGGCTACACCTTC. It is translated as CSVERTVYGYTF. Full variable domain (missing parts from reference TRBV29-1 and TRBJ1-2): SAVISQKPSRDICQRGTSLTIQCQVDSQVTMMFWYRQQPGQSLTLIATANQGSEATYESGFVIDKFPISRPNLTFSTLTVSNMSPEDSSIYLCSVERTVYGYTFGSGTRLTVV.

The gene calls are TRBV18 and TRBJ1-6; 11 bases fit TRBD1. Trimming at V came to 5 bases and at J to 5 bases, leaving 8 bases not matched to a gene. The length of the CDR3 is 17 residues. From germline, CDR1 is KGHSH and CDR2 LQKENI. As DNA, the CDR3 is TGTGCCAGCTCATTGGACAGGGGGCGTCGGGATAATTCACCCCTCCACTTT. Translation gives CASSLDRGRRDNSPLHF. Supplemented by reference TRBV18 and TRBJ1-6, the full variable domain reads NAGVMQNPRHLVRRRGQEARLRCSPMKGHSHVYWYRQLPEEGLKFMVYLQKENIIDESGMPKERFSAEFPKEGPSILRIQQVVRGDSAAYFCASSLDRGRRDNSPLHFGNGTRLTVT.

This clone was seen a handful of times. The CDR3 here is CASSLTSGNTNTGELFF. The CDR3 coding sequence is TGCGCCAGCAGCTTAACCAGCGGTAATACTAACACCGGGGAGCTGTTTTTT. The V and J genes are TRBV5-1 and TRBJ2-2; D possibly corresponds to TRBD2 (5 bases). V shed 2 bases and J shed 2 bases, with 16 bases lying between them. This CDR3 is built from 17 residues. In germline, CDR1 is SGHRS, CDR2 YFSETQ.

V gene TRBV9 combines with J gene TRBJ2-5; 14 bases are a match to TRBD2. Germline V gives CDR1 SGDLS, CDR2 YYNGEE. CDR3 length equals 17 residues. V shed 0 bases and J 4 bases; nucleotides not matched to a gene: 5. CDR3 in amino acids: CASSVALGLAGAETQYF. The CDR3 DNA follows: TGTGCCAGCAGCGTAGCCTTGGGACTAGCGGGGGCAGAGACCCAGTACTTC.

The chain carries TRBV10-3 and TRBJ1-4; weak D call: TRBD1 (5 bases). CDR1 and CDR2 from the germline V gene are ENHRY and SYGVKD. Trimming removed 6 bases from V and 4 bases from J, with 9 bases in between. This CDR3 is built from 13 residues. CDR3 nucleotide sequence: TGTGCCATCAGGCCGGGGGTTAATGAAAAACTGTTTTTT. This encodes CAIRPGVNEKLFF.

The V and J genes are TRBV11-2 and TRBJ1-3, with D possibly TRBD1 on 6 matching bases. Trimming cost V 10 bases and J 5 bases, with 24 bases left between them. The CDR3 consists of 16 residues. Germline V gene lookup returns CDR1 SGHAT and CDR2 FQNNGV. The CDR3 region is CATDGTQQGKRNTIYF. The CDR3 DNA reads TGTGCCACCGACGGTACGCAGCAGGGGAAAAGAAACACCATATATTTT.

The J gene is TRBJ2-1, the V gene TRBV12-3 or TRBV12-4; no clear D. This CDR3 is built from 13 residues. With 5 bases removed from V and 6 bases from J, the gap between germline ends came to 11 bases. CDR3 DNA: TGTGCCAGCAGTCCTACCGGTTTCAATGAGCAGTTCTTC. The encoded protein is CASSPTGFNEQFF.

This chain connects TRBV27 to TRBJ2-2; a weak D match, TRBD1 (5 bases). The V gene's germline CDR1 is MNHEY and CDR2 SMNVEV (reference sequence). Trimming took 6 bases from V and 2 from J, leaving 16 bases between them. The length of the CDR3 is 16 residues. The CDR3, as DNA: TGTGCCAGCAGCTCGCCCGCCCAGGGCAACACCGGGGAGCTGTTTTTT. This codes for CASSSPAQGNTGELFF.

The rearrangement uses TRBV3-1 (or the pseudogene TRBV3-2) and TRBJ2-7, with 7 bases identical to TRBD1. Per the germline V gene, CDR1 is LGHDT and CDR2 is YNNKEL (reference sequence). The CDR3 runs to 16 residues. V trimming: 5 bases; J trimming: 4 bases; junction bases outside the gene matches: 14. The CDR3 is CASSSPSRQGMYEQYF. The DNA for the CDR3 is TGTGCCAGCAGCTCCCCCTCCCGACAGGGTATGTACGAGCAGTACTTC.

This clone showed up just once. The genes are TRBV25-1 and TRBJ2-7, with 8 bases aligning to TRBD1. Trimming at V came to 9 bases and at J to 5 bases, leaving 9 bases not matched to a gene. From germline, CDR1 is MGHDK and CDR2 SYGVNS. The CDR3 has 13 amino acids. In DNA, the CDR3 is TGTGCCAGTCCACGGACAGGGTGGCACGAGCAGTACTTC. It encodes CASPRTGWHEQYF.

A few counts support this clone. This chain uses TRBV12-3 or TRBV12-4 with TRBJ1-2; D might be TRBD1 (6 bases). The CDR3 is 13 amino acids. Trimming removed 2 bases from V and 5 bases from J, with 9 bases in between. This CDR3 reads CASSLQGGYGYTF. The CDR3 DNA follows: TGTGCCAGCAGTTTACAAGGGGGATATGGCTACACCTTC.

The V call is TRBV21-1, the J call TRBJ1-6; the table's TRBD1 call for D was not verified on the DNA. TRBV21-1 is listed as a pseudogene. CDR3 length: 18 residues. CDR3 sequence reads: CASNLLDPGQGVNSPLHF. The CDR3 bases are TGTGCCAGCAACCTATTGGACCCAGGGCAGGGGGTTAATTCACCCCTCCACTTT.

The V and J genes are TRBV4-3 and TRBJ1-2; D is perhaps TRBD1 (6 bases). The CDR3 runs to 13 residues. Trimming shortened V by 4 bases and J by 7 bases, and 13 bases separated the two germline ends. CDR1 and CDR2 (germline): LGHNA, YSLEER. CDR3 coding DNA: TGCGCCAGCAGCCTACAGGGAACGGGTGGCTACACCTTC. It yields the protein CASSLQGTGGYTF.

The chain uses TRBV3-1 (or the pseudogene TRBV3-2) and TRBJ2-4; D may be TRBD2 (7 bases). Germline V gene sequence: CDR1 LGHDT, CDR2 YNNKEL (reference sequence). V lost 4 bases and J 3 bases, leaving 19 bases between the germline ends. There are 17 residues in the CDR3. The CDR3 sequence: CASSRGGATSVKNIQYF. The CDR3 DNA reads as TGTGCCAGCAGCCGAGGGGGGGCGACATCGGTCAAAAACATTCAGTACTTC.

The V and J genes are TRBV4-2 and TRBJ1-6; no reliable D call. Germline CDR1 reads LGHNA; CDR2 reads YNFKEQ. The germline V and J ends were trimmed by 0 bases and 6 bases, with 12 bases remaining between them. CDR3 length: 16 amino acids. In DNA, the CDR3 is TGTGCCAGCAGCCAAGATTGGAGGGTCTCTAATTCACCCCTCCACTTT. This encodes CASSQDWRVSNSPLHF.

The genes are TRBV4-3 and TRBJ1-2; 10 bases align to TRBD1. The CDR3 has 17 residues. The germline V gene has CDR1 LGHNA and CDR2 YSLEER. Trimming cost V 0 bases and J 6 bases; bases outside gene matches: 10. The DNA of the CDR3 is TGCGCCAGCAGCCAAGATCCAGCGGGACAGGGGCCCAATGGCTACACCTTC. This gives the protein CASSQDPAGQGPNGYTF.

This clone has just one count. V usage is TRBV4-3 and J usage is TRBJ2-3, with 7 bases fitting TRBD2. Germline CDR1 and CDR2: LGHNA and YSLEER. Unmatched junction bases numbered 7, after V lost 1 base and J lost 3 bases. This CDR3 has 16 residues. This CDR3 is CASSQGTRRVTDTQYF. The CDR3 DNA is TGCGCCAGCAGCCAAGGGACTAGGCGGGTGACAGATACGCAGTATTTT.

The gene calls are TRBV4-3 and TRBJ1-1; 11 bases map to TRBD1. The CDR3 loop spans 14 amino acids. The V segment lost 4 bases and the J segment 5 bases; nucleotides outside the gene matches: 3. CDR1 is LGHNA and CDR2 is YSLEER in the germline V gene. CDR3 in amino acids: CASSRGDRGTEAFF. CDR3 coding DNA: TGCGCCAGCAGCCGCGGGGACAGGGGGACTGAAGCTTTCTTT.

V gene TRBV9 combines with J gene TRBJ2-1; 8 positions agree with TRBD2. This CDR3 is built from 15 residues. The germline CDR1 and CDR2 sequences are SGDLS and YYNGEE. Losses at the gene ends were 5 bases for V and 3 bases for J; bases not matched to a gene: 7. The CDR3 region is CASRAPGLDYNEQFF. CDR3 DNA sequence: TGTGCCAGCAGAGCACCGGGACTAGACTACAATGAGCAGTTCTTC.

The chain uses TRBV5-1 and TRBJ1-4; D ambiguous. V was trimmed by 7 bases and J by 6 bases, leaving 22 bases between them. The length of the CDR3 is 16 residues. Germline lookup yields CDR1 SGHRS and CDR2 YFSETQ. The CDR3 region has the DNA TGCGCCAGCTCCACGGACTTCCTTGGGAGGGATGAAAAACTGTTTTTT. The encoded protein is CASSTDFLGRDEKLFF.

The chain links TRBV5-1 to TRBJ2-7; tentative D call: TRBD2 (6 bases). Trimming stripped 3 bases from V and 3 bases from J, with 13 bases between. CDR3 size: 14 residues. The V gene's germline CDR1 is SGHRS and CDR2 YFSETQ. The CDR3 sequence is CASSSTAGSYEQYF. Written as DNA, the CDR3 is TGCGCCAGCAGCTCCACAGCCGGGAGCTACGAGCAGTACTTC. Filled out from reference TRBV5-1 and TRBJ2-7, the complete variable domain reads KAGVTQTPRYLIKTRGQQVTLSCSPISGHRSVSWYQQTPGQGLQFLFEYFSETQRNKGNFPGRFSGRQFSNSRSEMNVSTLELGDSALYLCASSSTAGSYEQYFGPGTRLTVT.

The chain carries TRBV11-1 and TRBJ2-1, with TRBD2 matching over 8 bases. This CDR3 comprises 15 residues. J gave up 7 bases and V 5 bases, and 10 bases lay outside the gene matches. From germline, CDR1 is SGHAT and CDR2 FQDESV (reference sequence). The CDR3 reads CASSPDGTSTNEQFF. The DNA for the CDR3 is TGTGCCAGCAGCCCCGATGGGACTAGTACGAATGAGCAGTTCTTC.

This chain connects TRBV11-2 to TRBJ2-5; D is unresolved. The germline gives CDR1 SGHAT, CDR2 FQNNGV. With 0 bases removed from V and 3 bases from J, the gap between germline ends came to 8 bases. This CDR3 spans 14 amino acids. CDR3 sequence: CASSLDHYKETQYF. The DNA for the CDR3 is TGTGCCAGCAGCTTAGATCATTACAAAGAGACCCAGTACTTC. The full variable domain, with the rest looked up from reference TRBV11-2 and TRBJ2-5, is EAGVAQSPRYKIIEKRQSVAFWCNPISGHATLYWYQQILGQGPKLLIQFQNNGVVDDSQLPKDRFSAERLKGVDSTLKIQPAKLEDSAVYLCASSLDHYKETQYFGPGTRLLVL.

This chain links TRBV19 with TRBJ2-2, with 7 bases identical to TRBD2. There are 13 residues in the CDR3. Germline-derived CDR1 and CDR2 are LNHDA and SQIVND (reference sequence). J lost 5 bases, V lost 9 bases, and 6 bases had no gene match. CDR3: CASRDYRTGELFF. CDR3 DNA sequence: TGTGCCAGCCGGGACTACCGGACCGGGGAGCTGTTTTTT.